The 19 T cell receptor beta chains given below trace back to one sample, sequenced in a study of sequential checkpoint blockade in melanoma. Assay: immunoSEQ multiplex PCR; the TCRdb copy retains only in-frame clones and omits some. The sample yields some 30,000 clones, 82% seen once. Treatment specified: randomized to nivolumab then ipilimumab (arm A) or the reverse (arm B). Here the sequenced sample was CD8+ T cells sorted from blood (inferred from file names), taken from a patient given nivolumab and ipilimumab in sequence. The receptors derive from a human donor with melanoma.

J is TRBJ2-1 and V is TRBV5-1; 7 nucleotides line up with TRBD2. The CDR3 contains 15 residues. With 0 bases clipped from V and 9 bases from J, the junction kept 9 bases outside the gene matches. The V gene's germline CDR1 is SGHRS and CDR2 YFSETQ. In nucleotides, the CDR3 is TGCGCCAGCAGCTTGGGGGAGGGGTCGGGGACTGAGCAGTTCTTC. As protein: CASSLGEGSGTEQFF.

This chain joins TRBV4-1 and TRBJ1-2, with unresolved D. CDR3 length: 16 amino acids. V lost 0 bases, J lost 0 bases, and 11 bases lay in between. Germline-derived CDR1 and CDR2 are MGHRA and YSYEKL. As DNA, the CDR3 is TGCGCCAGCAGCCAAGATAGAAGTAGAGCTAACTATGGCTACACCTTC. As protein: CASSQDRSRANYGYTF.

V is TRBV5-6 and J is TRBJ2-7, with D perhaps TRBD2 (5 bases). This CDR3 is built from 15 residues. V was clipped by 2 bases and J by 3 bases, with 15 bases between them. Germline V gene lookup returns CDR1 SGHDT and CDR2 YYEEEE. CDR3 coding DNA: TGTGCCAGCAGCTTCTTCCGGGGTGCGGTCTACGAGCAGTACTTC. Translated: CASSFFRGAVYEQYF.

The CDR3, as DNA: TGCGCCAGCAGTTCAGGGGCCGGGAGCACAGATACGCAGTATTTT. Encoded protein: CASSSGAGSTDTQYF. J is TRBJ2-3 and V is TRBV4-1; maybe TRBD1 (6 bases). Germline V gene sequence: CDR1 MGHRA, CDR2 YSYEKL. The CDR3 length is 15 residues. V lost 6 bases to trimming and J lost 0 bases, with 13 bases between them.

V usage is TRBV25-1 and J usage is TRBJ1-1; TRBD1 agrees at 8 bases. The CDR3 covers 13 residues. J lost 6 bases, V lost 4 bases, and 4 bases had no gene match. In germline, CDR1 is MGHDK, CDR2 SYGVNS. CDR3 sequence reads: CASSADRVPEAFF. The CDR3 nucleotides read TGTGCCAGCAGTGCGGACAGGGTCCCTGAAGCTTTCTTT.

The chain uses TRBV19 and TRBJ2-1; 13 nucleotides line up with TRBD2. With 6 bases clipped from V and 2 bases from J, the junction kept 4 bases outside the gene matches. The CDR3 consists of 16 residues. The germline V gene encodes CDR1 LNHDA and CDR2 SQIVND (reference sequence). Here the CDR3 reads CASSETSGGTYNEQFF. Written as DNA, the CDR3 is TGTGCCAGTAGCGAGACTAGCGGGGGGACCTACAATGAGCAGTTCTTC.

The chain combines TRBV27 with TRBJ2-7; D is perhaps TRBD2 (6 bases). The CDR3 totals 12 residues. From germline, CDR1 is MNHEY and CDR2 SMNVEV (reference sequence). V shed 5 bases and J shed 6 bases, with 11 bases lying between them. The CDR3 sequence is CASSPGGPEQYF. For the CDR3, the DNA is TGTGCCAGCAGTCCCGGGGGACCCGAGCAGTACTTC.

The chain employs TRBV11-2 and TRBJ2-1; no reliable D call. This CDR3 contains 12 residues. Between the trimmed V and J ends, which lost 7 bases and 5 bases, there was a span of 9 bases. Germline CDR1 SGHAT, CDR2 FQNNGV. The CDR3 DNA follows: TGTGCCAGCACCTACGTCGACAATGAGCAGTTCTTC. Amino acid sequence: CASTYVDNEQFF.

This clone is a singleton in its sample. The chain links TRBV7-9 to TRBJ2-7, with TRBD2 identical over 7 bases. The CDR3 is 16 amino acids. Per germline, CDR1 SEHNR and CDR2 FQNEAQ (reference sequence). Trimming removed 4 bases from V and 0 bases from J; junction bases left unmatched: 9. CDR3 amino acids: CASSSRGDVRSYEQYF. In DNA, the CDR3 is TGTGCCAGCAGCTCTCGGGGGGACGTTCGCTCCTACGAGCAGTACTTC.

V and J are TRBV6-5 and TRBJ1-4; the D gene is possibly TRBD1 (6 bases). The V gene's germline CDR1 is MNHEY and CDR2 SVGAGI. Trimming shortened V by 5 bases and J by 8 bases, and 18 bases separated the two germline ends. The CDR3 spans 15 residues. CDR3 sequence (DNA): TGTGCCAGCAGTCAGTACAGGGCGATGGGAGAAAAACTGTTTTTT. As protein: CASSQYRAMGEKLFF.

The chain is built from TRBV27 and TRBJ1-2; 11 positions agree with TRBD1. The germline gives CDR1 MNHEY, CDR2 SMNVEV (reference sequence). This CDR3 spans 14 amino acids. V dropped 4 bases and J dropped 8; count of bases not matched to a gene: 6. The CDR3 DNA is TGTGCCAGCAGTTCCGGACAGGGGGCGGGGGGCTACACCTTC. It codes for CASSSGQGAGGYTF.

The V and J genes are TRBV28 and TRBJ2-1, with 16 bases aligning to TRBD2. The CDR3 has 18 residues. From germline, CDR1 is MDHEN and CDR2 SYDVKM. With V trimmed by 3 bases and J by 2 bases, 4 bases remained unmatched. The chain's CDR3 is CASSFGTSGRATYNEQFF. CDR3 DNA sequence: TGTGCCAGCAGTTTTGGGACTAGCGGGAGGGCCACCTACAATGAGCAGTTCTTC.

The chain links TRBV7-9 to TRBJ1-1; no firm D call. This CDR3 contains 14 residues. The V gene lost 2 bases and the J gene lost 0 bases, with 7 bases spanning the gap. The V gene's germline CDR1 is SEHNR and CDR2 FQNEAQ (reference sequence). This CDR3 reads CASSLNGVNTEAFF. Written as DNA, the CDR3 is TGTGCCAGCAGCTTAAACGGTGTGAACACTGAAGCTTTCTTT. Full variable domain (missing parts from reference TRBV7-9 and TRBJ1-1): DTGVSQNPRHKITKRGQNVTFRCDPISEHNRLYWYRQTLGQGPEFLTYFQNEAQLEKSRLLSDRFSAERPKGSFSTLEIQRTEQGDSAMYLCASSLNGVNTEAFFGQGTRLTVV.

This rearrangement joins TRBV7-7 to TRBJ1-1, with D unresolved. Germline V lookup: CDR1 SSHAT, CDR2 FNYEAQ (reference sequence). This CDR3 comprises 13 residues. Trimming pared 1 base from V and 7 bases from J, leaving 10 bases between. The DNA for the CDR3 is TGTGCCAGCAGCTTAGGGTCGGGATTTGAAGCTTTCTTT. This translates into CASSLGSGFEAFF.

This clone showed up just once. V gene TRBV25-1 combines with J gene TRBJ2-7; TRBD1 matches 7 bases. This CDR3 comprises 11 residues. Germline V gene lookup returns CDR1 MGHDK and CDR2 SYGVNS. Trimming removed 8 bases from V and 13 bases from J; junction bases left unmatched: 11. CDR3 coding DNA: TGTGCCAGCCTACTGACAGGGTATAATTACTTC. It encodes CASLLTGYNYF.

The rearrangement joins TRBV19 to TRBJ1-1, with 8 bases fitting TRBD1. The CDR3 length is 14 residues. The V segment lost 6 bases and the J segment 0 bases; nucleotides outside the gene matches: 3. Looked up from germline, CDR1 is LNHDA and CDR2 is SQIVND (reference sequence). The chain's CDR3 is CASRWDRMNTEAFF. The CDR3 bases are TGTGCCAGTAGATGGGACAGGATGAACACTGAAGCTTTCTTT.

This chain connects TRBV25-1 to TRBJ1-2; TRBD1 agrees at 8 bases. The ends lost 10 bases at V and 0 bases at J; junction bases unmatched: 7. Germline V lookup: CDR1 MGHDK, CDR2 SYGVNS. The CDR3 runs to 14 residues. The CDR3 here is CATVGQGANYGYTF. DNA for the CDR3: TGTGCCACCGTCGGACAGGGAGCTAACTATGGCTACACCTTC.

This clone was observed once. This chain joins TRBV5-6 and TRBJ1-2, with D possibly being TRBD1 (6 bases). The CDR3 contains 14 residues. V lost 0 bases to trimming and J lost 4 bases, with 10 bases between them. Germline V gene sequence: CDR1 SGHDT, CDR2 YYEEEE. For the CDR3, the DNA is TGTGCCAGCAGCTTGGGACAGGTCGTCTATGGCTACACCTTC. This encodes CASSLGQVVYGYTF.

The chain joins TRBV4-3 to TRBJ2-5; TRBD1 agrees at 8 bases. The assigned J gene may be wrong: the sequence end matches TRBJ2-7 better. The CDR3 runs 15 residues. Germline V gene sequence: CDR1 LGHNA, CDR2 YSLEER. CDR3 in amino acids: CASSQARQGIHEQYF. CDR3 DNA: TGCGCCAGCAGCCAAGCCCGACAGGGGATACACGAGCAGTACTTC.